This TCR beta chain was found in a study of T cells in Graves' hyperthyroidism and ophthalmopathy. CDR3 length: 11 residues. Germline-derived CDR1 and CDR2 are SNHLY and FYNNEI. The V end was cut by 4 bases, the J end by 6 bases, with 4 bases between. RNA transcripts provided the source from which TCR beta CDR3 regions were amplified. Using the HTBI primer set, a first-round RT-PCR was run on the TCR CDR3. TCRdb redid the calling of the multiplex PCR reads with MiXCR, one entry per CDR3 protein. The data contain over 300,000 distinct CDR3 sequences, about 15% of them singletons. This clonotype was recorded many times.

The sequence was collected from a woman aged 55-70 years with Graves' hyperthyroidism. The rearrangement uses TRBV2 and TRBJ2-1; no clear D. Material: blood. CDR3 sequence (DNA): TGTGCCAGCAGTGTTGGCAATGAGCAGTTCTTC. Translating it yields CASSVGNEQFF.